This is a list of T cell receptor beta chains from one sample in a study of T cell responses to AZD1222 COVID-19 vaccine. TCRdb's copy holds only in-frame clones and misses some; the assay was immunoSEQ multiplex PCR. The sample yields approximately 120,000 clones, about nine tenths seen once. Here the sequenced sample was peripheral blood, taken on day 0 of AZD1222 vaccination. These receptors were taken from an adult in good health. Both conserved end residues are part of each CDR3. Fields, in order: D gene, clone size, J gene, V gene, CDR3 DNA, CDR3 protein. The D gene is left open where the match is weak. The size entry is marked missing in some rows and otherwise reads once, few, many or a size class.

d_call: .; clone_size: .; j_call: TRBJ2-2; v_call: TRBV21-1; cdr3_nt: TGTGCCAGCAGCAAACTGGGGCCAGGCAGCACCGGGGAGCTGTTTTTT; cdr3_aa: CASSKLGPGSTGELFF
d_call: TRBD2; clone_size: once; j_call: TRBJ2-3; v_call: TRBV5-1; cdr3_nt: TGCGCCAGCAGCCCGGGACTAGCGGATAGCACAGATACGCAGTATTTT; cdr3_aa: CASSPGLADSTDTQYF
d_call: TRBD2; clone_size: .; j_call: TRBJ2-2; v_call: TRBV27; cdr3_nt: TGTGCCAGCAGAATCTCTAGCGGACCGAACACCGGGGAGCTGTTTTTT; cdr3_aa: CASRISSGPNTGELFF
d_call: .; clone_size: once; j_call: TRBJ1-1; v_call: TRBV5-4; cdr3_nt: TGTGCCAGCAGCCCCGCGAAGTCAGGGCTTCTGATGAACACTGAAGCTTTCTTT; cdr3_aa: CASSPAKSGLLMNTEAFF
d_call: TRBD2; clone_size: .; j_call: TRBJ2-1; v_call: TRBV30; cdr3_nt: TGTGCCTGGAGTAGGAACAGGATAGCGGGGGAATACAATGAGCAGTTCTTC; cdr3_aa: CAWSRNRIAGEYNEQFF
d_call: TRBD2; clone_size: .; j_call: TRBJ2-1; v_call: TRBV4-2; cdr3_nt: TGTGCCAGCAGCCGGAGGACTAGCGGGGGGATTGGTGAGCAGTTCTTC; cdr3_aa: CASSRRTSGGIGEQFF
d_call: .; clone_size: .; j_call: TRBJ1-5; v_call: TRBV5-8; cdr3_nt: TGTGCCAGCAGCGCTGGACAGTATAGCAATCAGCCCCAGCATTTT; cdr3_aa: CASSAGQYSNQPQHF
d_call: TRBD1; clone_size: .; j_call: TRBJ1-5; v_call: TRBV7-2; cdr3_nt: TGTGCCAGCAGCTTAGGGGGACAGGTTTACCAGCCCCAGCATTTT; cdr3_aa: CASSLGGQVYQPQHF
d_call: .; clone_size: .; j_call: TRBJ1-1; v_call: TRBV18; cdr3_nt: TGTGCCAGCTCACCCGAGAGTCCTGAAGCTTTCTTT; cdr3_aa: CASSPESPEAFF
d_call: .; clone_size: .; j_call: TRBJ2-3; v_call: TRBV6-6; cdr3_nt: TGTGCCAGCAGTCTGGGAGATACGCAGTATTTT; cdr3_aa: CASSLGDTQYF
d_call: .; clone_size: .; j_call: TRBJ1-6; v_call: TRBV24-1; cdr3_nt: TGTGCCACCAGAGATCGGCAGCATAATTCACCCCTCCACTTT; cdr3_aa: CATRDRQHNSPLHF
d_call: .; clone_size: .; j_call: TRBJ1-6; v_call: TRBV20-1; cdr3_nt: TGCAGTGCTAGTAAGGCGCGGGAGGCGGCTAATTCACCCCTCCACTTT; cdr3_aa: CSASKAREAANSPLHF
d_call: .; clone_size: .; j_call: TRBJ1-5; v_call: TRBV18; cdr3_nt: TGTGCCAGCTCACCCCAGGAGGTCGACAATCAGCCCCAGCATTTT; cdr3_aa: CASSPQEVDNQPQHF
d_call: TRBD1; clone_size: .; j_call: TRBJ2-3; v_call: TRBV23-1; cdr3_nt: TGCGCCAGCAGTCAGCAAGAGCGACAGGGAACTAAGGATACGCAGTATTTT; cdr3_aa: CASSQQERQGTKDTQYF
d_call: .; clone_size: .; j_call: TRBJ1-2; v_call: TRBV28; cdr3_nt: TGTGCCAGCAGTTTTCTCCCACAGGCCTATGGCTACACCTTC; cdr3_aa: CASSFLPQAYGYTF
d_call: .; clone_size: .; j_call: TRBJ2-5; v_call: TRBV6-2/TRBV6-3; cdr3_nt: TGTGCCAGCGGCCAGGGCCACCAAGAGACCCAGTACTTC; cdr3_aa: CASGQGHQETQYF
d_call: .; clone_size: .; j_call: TRBJ1-3; v_call: TRBV7-8; cdr3_nt: TGTGCCAGCAGCTTAGTAGCCGGAAACACCATATATTTT; cdr3_aa: CASSLVAGNTIYF
d_call: TRBD1; clone_size: .; j_call: TRBJ1-1; v_call: TRBV7-2; cdr3_nt: TGTGCCAGCAGCCCAAGAACAGGGGCCCCTGTTGAAGCTTTCTTT; cdr3_aa: CASSPRTGAPVEAFF
d_call: .; clone_size: .; j_call: TRBJ2-5; v_call: TRBV5-5; cdr3_nt: TGTGCCAGCAGCTTCCCGGGAACTAAGACCCAGTACTTC; cdr3_aa: CASSFPGTKTQYF
d_call: .; clone_size: .; j_call: TRBJ1-1; v_call: TRBV28; cdr3_nt: TGTGCCAGCAGTTTTCTCCCCACTGAAGCTTTCTTT; cdr3_aa: CASSFLPTEAFF
d_call: .; clone_size: .; j_call: TRBJ2-5; v_call: TRBV6-2/TRBV6-3; cdr3_nt: TGTGCCAGCAGTTACTCGCTTGAGCTTAAGCGGGTGGAGGGGGAAGAGACCCAGTACTTC; cdr3_aa: CASSYSLELKRVEGEETQYF
d_call: TRBD1; clone_size: .; j_call: TRBJ1-2; v_call: TRBV2; cdr3_nt: TGTGCCAGCAGTGGTTTATTGCGCAGGGGGCGAAGAAGCTACACCTTC; cdr3_aa: CASSGLLRRGRRSYTF
d_call: TRBD2; clone_size: .; j_call: TRBJ2-1; v_call: TRBV11-2; cdr3_nt: TGTGCCAGCCGCGGGGGCTACAATGAGCAGTTCTTC; cdr3_aa: CASRGGYNEQFF
d_call: TRBD2; clone_size: once; j_call: TRBJ2-1; v_call: TRBV10-3; cdr3_nt: TGTGCCATCAGTGACCTCGGACTAGCGGATTACAATGAGCAGTTCTTC; cdr3_aa: CAISDLGLADYNEQFF
d_call: .; clone_size: .; j_call: TRBJ1-6; v_call: TRBV5-1; cdr3_nt: TGCGCCAGCAGCTTGGAGGGGCTTTCACCCCTCCACTTT; cdr3_aa: CASSLEGLSPLHF
d_call: TRBD2; clone_size: .; j_call: TRBJ2-1; v_call: TRBV5-4; cdr3_nt: TGTGCCAGCAGCTGGCGGGGGGCCGGGCGAGGGATCTCTGAGCAGTTCTTC; cdr3_aa: CASSWRGAGRGISEQFF
d_call: .; clone_size: .; j_call: TRBJ1-5; v_call: TRBV19; cdr3_nt: TGTGCCAGTACAACACAAAATCAGCCCCAGCATTTT; cdr3_aa: CASTTQNQPQHF
d_call: TRBD1; clone_size: .; j_call: TRBJ2-3; v_call: TRBV10-3; cdr3_nt: TGTGCCATCAGGCCTCCCCGCGGACAGGGCACAGATACGCAGTATTTT; cdr3_aa: CAIRPPRGQGTDTQYF
d_call: .; clone_size: few; j_call: TRBJ2-5; v_call: TRBV27; cdr3_nt: TGTGCCAGCAGTCGGGGTAGAGGAGAGACCCAGTACTTC; cdr3_aa: CASSRGRGETQYF
d_call: .; clone_size: .; j_call: TRBJ2-7; v_call: TRBV7-2; cdr3_nt: TGTGCCAGCAGCCCCCTATTGGGAGTCTACGAGCAGTACTTC; cdr3_aa: CASSPLLGVYEQYF
d_call: TRBD2; clone_size: .; j_call: TRBJ2-7; v_call: TRBV11-2; cdr3_nt: TGTGCCAGCAGCTTAGCGGGCAAGCGGGGCCCCACCGAGCAGTACTTC; cdr3_aa: CASSLAGKRGPTEQYF
d_call: .; clone_size: .; j_call: TRBJ1-5; v_call: TRBV15; cdr3_nt: TGTGCCACCAGCAGAGATCGTCCGGGACCTTCCAATCAGCCCCAGCATTTT; cdr3_aa: CATSRDRPGPSNQPQHF
d_call: .; clone_size: .; j_call: TRBJ1-2; v_call: TRBV28; cdr3_nt: TGTGCCAGCAACTTGTTTGGGCAAGATTATGGCTACACCTTC; cdr3_aa: CASNLFGQDYGYTF
d_call: .; clone_size: .; j_call: TRBJ1-6; v_call: TRBV6-2/TRBV6-3; cdr3_nt: TGTGCCAGCAGCCGACAGAGAGGGATTATATCCTATAATTCACCCCTCCACTTT; cdr3_aa: CASSRQRGIISYNSPLHF
d_call: .; clone_size: .; j_call: TRBJ1-3; v_call: TRBV2; cdr3_nt: TGTGCCAGCAGTGAAGCTTTTGAGGTTGGAAACACCATATATTTT; cdr3_aa: CASSEAFEVGNTIYF
d_call: TRBD1; clone_size: .; j_call: TRBJ1-2; v_call: TRBV6-5; cdr3_nt: TGTGCCAGCAGTTACTCCGTTCTGGGACAGATCTATGGCTACACCTTC; cdr3_aa: CASSYSVLGQIYGYTF
d_call: .; clone_size: once; j_call: TRBJ2-1; v_call: TRBV28; cdr3_nt: TGTGCCAGCAGTTTTGACAATGAGCAGTTCTTC; cdr3_aa: CASSFDNEQFF
d_call: .; clone_size: .; j_call: TRBJ2-6; v_call: TRBV2; cdr3_nt: TGTGCCAGCAGCGACCCTGGGGGGACTGGGGCCAACGTCCTGACTTTC; cdr3_aa: CASSDPGGTGANVLTF
d_call: .; clone_size: .; j_call: TRBJ1-2; v_call: TRBV15; cdr3_nt: TGTGCCACCAGCAGAGGAATTCTACGTGGCTACACCTTC; cdr3_aa: CATSRGILRGYTF
d_call: .; clone_size: once; j_call: TRBJ2-7; v_call: TRBV4-1; cdr3_nt: TGCGCCAGCAGCCAGCCCGGGGTCCTCTACGAGCAGTACTTC; cdr3_aa: CASSQPGVLYEQYF
d_call: TRBD1; clone_size: .; j_call: TRBJ2-1; v_call: TRBV19; cdr3_nt: TGTGCCAGTAGTCGGGACAGGGACAATGAGCAGTTCTTC; cdr3_aa: CASSRDRDNEQFF
d_call: .; clone_size: .; j_call: TRBJ1-5; v_call: TRBV6-6; cdr3_nt: TGTGCCAGCAGTCATTCCGGGGGGCAGGATAGCAATCAGCCCCAGCATTTT; cdr3_aa: CASSHSGGQDSNQPQHF
d_call: .; clone_size: .; j_call: TRBJ2-3; v_call: TRBV7-2; cdr3_nt: TGTGCCAGCAGCACAAGGACCAGCACAGATACGCAGTATTTT; cdr3_aa: CASSTRTSTDTQYF
d_call: .; clone_size: .; j_call: TRBJ1-3; v_call: TRBV12-3/TRBV12-4; cdr3_nt: TGTGCCAGCAGTTTATCTGGAAACACCATATATTTT; cdr3_aa: CASSLSGNTIYF
d_call: .; clone_size: .; j_call: TRBJ1-4; v_call: TRBV4-2; cdr3_nt: TGTGCCAGCAGCCAAGGCAGGGAGGCTAATGAAAAACTGTTTTTT; cdr3_aa: CASSQGREANEKLFF
d_call: .; clone_size: few; j_call: TRBJ2-7; v_call: TRBV10-2; cdr3_nt: TGCGCCAGCGGGGAAAATGGTTACGAGCAGTACTTC; cdr3_aa: CASGENGYEQYF
d_call: .; clone_size: few; j_call: TRBJ2-1; v_call: TRBV3-1/TRBV3-2; cdr3_nt: TGTGCCAGCAGCCAGGCTTCCAATGAGCAGTTCTTC; cdr3_aa: CASSQASNEQFF
d_call: .; clone_size: .; j_call: TRBJ2-3; v_call: TRBV6-1; cdr3_nt: TGTGCCAGCAGTGACGGGACACGGAGTGATACGCAGTATTTT; cdr3_aa: CASSDGTRSDTQYF
d_call: .; clone_size: .; j_call: TRBJ1-5; v_call: TRBV10-3; cdr3_nt: TGTGCCATCAGTGACAGCATCAGCAATCAGCCCCAGCATTTT; cdr3_aa: CAISDSISNQPQHF
d_call: .; clone_size: .; j_call: TRBJ2-7; v_call: TRBV3-1/TRBV3-2; cdr3_nt: TGTGCCAGCAGCCCCACCATTACAGAGGAGCAGTACTTC; cdr3_aa: CASSPTITEEQYF
d_call: .; clone_size: .; j_call: TRBJ1-2; v_call: TRBV7-9; cdr3_nt: TGTGCCAGCAGCCTCGACTTCCCTGCAGGTGGCTACACCTTC; cdr3_aa: CASSLDFPAGGYTF
d_call: .; clone_size: .; j_call: TRBJ1-1; v_call: TRBV7-2; cdr3_nt: TGTGCCAGCAGCTTAGGAGGAGCCCAGAACACTGAAGCTTTCTTT; cdr3_aa: CASSLGGAQNTEAFF
d_call: .; clone_size: once; j_call: TRBJ1-1; v_call: TRBV19; cdr3_nt: TGTGCCAGTAAAAGGACTCAGAACACTGAAGCTTTCTTT; cdr3_aa: CASKRTQNTEAFF
d_call: .; clone_size: .; j_call: TRBJ2-3; v_call: TRBV7-9; cdr3_nt: TGTGCCAGCCTCGTGGGGGTTACAGATACGCAGTATTTT; cdr3_aa: CASLVGVTDTQYF
d_call: .; clone_size: .; j_call: TRBJ2-3; v_call: TRBV7-2; cdr3_nt: TGTGCCAGCAGCCAACAGGGACCTAGCACAGATACGCAGTATTTT; cdr3_aa: CASSQQGPSTDTQYF
d_call: .; clone_size: .; j_call: TRBJ1-3; v_call: TRBV3-1/TRBV3-2; cdr3_nt: TGTGCCAGCAGCCAAGATGGAGGACTTGGAAACACCATATATTTT; cdr3_aa: CASSQDGGLGNTIYF
d_call: .; clone_size: few; j_call: TRBJ2-1; v_call: TRBV30; cdr3_nt: TGTGCCTGGAGCCCTAAAGGGGACTCCTACAATGAGCAGTTCTTC; cdr3_aa: CAWSPKGDSYNEQFF
d_call: .; clone_size: once; j_call: TRBJ1-5; v_call: TRBV7-8; cdr3_nt: TGTGCCAGCAGCTTAGCTAGCTTCTCAGGGGTTGGTCAGCCCCAGCATTTT; cdr3_aa: CASSLASFSGVGQPQHF
d_call: .; clone_size: .; j_call: TRBJ1-5; v_call: TRBV4-3; cdr3_nt: TGCGCCAGCAGCCAAGACCCCTATAGCAATCAGCCCCAGCATTTT; cdr3_aa: CASSQDPYSNQPQHF